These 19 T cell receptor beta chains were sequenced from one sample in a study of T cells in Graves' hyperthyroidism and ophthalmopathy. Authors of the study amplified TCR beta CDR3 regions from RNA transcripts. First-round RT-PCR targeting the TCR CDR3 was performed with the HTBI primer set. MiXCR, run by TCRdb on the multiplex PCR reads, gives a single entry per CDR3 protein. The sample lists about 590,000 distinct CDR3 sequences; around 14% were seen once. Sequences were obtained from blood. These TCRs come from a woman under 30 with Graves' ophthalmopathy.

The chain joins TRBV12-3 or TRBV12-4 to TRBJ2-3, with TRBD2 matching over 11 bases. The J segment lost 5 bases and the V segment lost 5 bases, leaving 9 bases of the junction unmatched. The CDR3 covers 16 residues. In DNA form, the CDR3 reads TGTGCCAGCAGTGATGGTAGCGGGAGGGCATTAGATACGCAGTATTTT. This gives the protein CASSDGSGRALDTQYF.

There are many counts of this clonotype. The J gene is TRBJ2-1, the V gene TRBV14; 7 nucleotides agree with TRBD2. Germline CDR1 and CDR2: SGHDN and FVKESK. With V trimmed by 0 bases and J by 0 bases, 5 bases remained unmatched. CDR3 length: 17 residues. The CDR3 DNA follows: TGTGCCAGCAGCCAAGAACTAGCGCCCTACTCCTACAATGAGCAGTTCTTC. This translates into CASSQELAPYSYNEQFF.

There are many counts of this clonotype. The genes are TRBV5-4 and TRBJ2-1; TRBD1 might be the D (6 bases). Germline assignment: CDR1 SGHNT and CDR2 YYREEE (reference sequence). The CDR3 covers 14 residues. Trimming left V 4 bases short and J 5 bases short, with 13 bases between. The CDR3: CASSRQGTHNEQFF. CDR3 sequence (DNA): TGTGCCAGCAGCCGTCAGGGGACCCACAATGAGCAGTTCTTC.

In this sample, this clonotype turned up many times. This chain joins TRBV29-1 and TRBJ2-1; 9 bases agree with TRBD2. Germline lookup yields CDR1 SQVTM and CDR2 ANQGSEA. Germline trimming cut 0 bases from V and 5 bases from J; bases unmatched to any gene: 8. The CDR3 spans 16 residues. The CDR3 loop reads CSVEDLFSGSDNEQFF. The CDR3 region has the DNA TGCAGCGTTGAAGATCTTTTTAGCGGGAGTGACAATGAGCAGTTCTTC.

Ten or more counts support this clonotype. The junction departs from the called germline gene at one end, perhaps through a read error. CDR3 DNA sequence: TGCAGCGTCGAAGGGGGCCCGAACACTGAAGCTTTCTTT. Its protein product is CSVEGGPNTEAFF. V is TRBV29-1 and J is TRBJ1-1; 7 bases fit TRBD1. Germline-derived CDR1 and CDR2 are SQVTM and ANQGSEA. This CDR3 is built from 13 residues.

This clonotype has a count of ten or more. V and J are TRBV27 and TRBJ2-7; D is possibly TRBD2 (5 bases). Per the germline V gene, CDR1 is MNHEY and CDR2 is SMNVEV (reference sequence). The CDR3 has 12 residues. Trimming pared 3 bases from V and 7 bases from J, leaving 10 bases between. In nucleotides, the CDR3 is TGTGCCAGCAGTTTCCCCTCGGGGGAGCAGTACTTC. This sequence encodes CASSFPSGEQYF.

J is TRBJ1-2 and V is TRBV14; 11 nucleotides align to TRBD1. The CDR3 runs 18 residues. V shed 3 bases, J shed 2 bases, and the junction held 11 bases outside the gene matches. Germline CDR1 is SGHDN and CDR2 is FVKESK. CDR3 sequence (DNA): TGTGCCAGCAGCCACTCCGGGACAGGGGGATCTCACAACTATGGCTACACCTTC. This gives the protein CASSHSGTGGSHNYGYTF. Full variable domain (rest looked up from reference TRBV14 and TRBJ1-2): EAGVTQFPSHSVIEKGQTVTLRCDPISGHDNLYWYRRVMGKEIKFLLHFVKESKQDESGMPNNRFLAERTGGTYSTLKVQPAELEDSGVYFCASSHSGTGGSHNYGYTFGSGTRLTVV.

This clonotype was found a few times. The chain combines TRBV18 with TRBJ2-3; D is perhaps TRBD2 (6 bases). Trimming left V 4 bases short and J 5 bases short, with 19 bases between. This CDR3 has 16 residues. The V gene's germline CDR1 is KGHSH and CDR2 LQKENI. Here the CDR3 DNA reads TGTGCCAGCTCACATTCTCGGCAGGGAGGAAAAGATACGCAGTATTTT. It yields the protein CASSHSRQGGKDTQYF.

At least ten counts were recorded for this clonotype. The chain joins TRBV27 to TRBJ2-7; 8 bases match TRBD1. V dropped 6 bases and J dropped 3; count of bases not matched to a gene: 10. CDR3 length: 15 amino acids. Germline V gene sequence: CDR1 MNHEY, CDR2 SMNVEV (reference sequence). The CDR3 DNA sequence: TGTGCCAGCAGGCTCGGACAGGGAGACCTCTACGAGCAGTACTTC. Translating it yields CASRLGQGDLYEQYF.

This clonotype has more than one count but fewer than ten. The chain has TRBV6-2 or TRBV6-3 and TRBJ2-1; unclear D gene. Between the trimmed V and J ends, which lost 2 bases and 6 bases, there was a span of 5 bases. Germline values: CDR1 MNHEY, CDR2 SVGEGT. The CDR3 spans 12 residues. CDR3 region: CASSYSSNEQFF. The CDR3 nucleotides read TGTGCCAGCAGTTACAGTAGCAATGAGCAGTTCTTC.

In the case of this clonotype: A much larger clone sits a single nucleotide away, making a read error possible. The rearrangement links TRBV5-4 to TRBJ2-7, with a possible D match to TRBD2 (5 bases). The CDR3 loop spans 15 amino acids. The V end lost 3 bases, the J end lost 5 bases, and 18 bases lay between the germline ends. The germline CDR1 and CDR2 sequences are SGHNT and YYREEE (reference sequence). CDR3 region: CASSSASSRAHEQYF. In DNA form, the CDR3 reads TGTGCCAGCAGCTCAGCTAGCTCTCGAGCCCACGAGCAGTACTTC.

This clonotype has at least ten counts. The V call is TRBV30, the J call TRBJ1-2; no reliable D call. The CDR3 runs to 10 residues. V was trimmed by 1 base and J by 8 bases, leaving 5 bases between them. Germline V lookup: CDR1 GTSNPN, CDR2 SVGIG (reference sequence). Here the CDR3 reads CAWSGAGYTF. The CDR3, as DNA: TGTGCCTGGAGTGGAGCAGGCTACACCTTC.

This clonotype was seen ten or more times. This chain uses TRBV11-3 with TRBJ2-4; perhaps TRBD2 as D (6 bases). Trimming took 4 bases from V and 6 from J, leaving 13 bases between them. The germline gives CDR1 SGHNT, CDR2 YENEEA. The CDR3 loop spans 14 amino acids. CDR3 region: CASSSTGAGNIQYF. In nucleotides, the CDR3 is TGTGCCAGCAGCTCGACGGGAGCCGGAAACATTCAGTACTTC.

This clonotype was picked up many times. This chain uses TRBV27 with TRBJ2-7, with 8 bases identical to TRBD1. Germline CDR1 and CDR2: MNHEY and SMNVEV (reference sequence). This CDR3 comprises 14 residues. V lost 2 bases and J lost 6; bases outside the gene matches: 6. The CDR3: CASSLGRGLVEQYF. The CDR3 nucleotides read TGTGCCAGCAGTTTAGGCAGGGGGCTAGTCGAGCAGTACTTC.

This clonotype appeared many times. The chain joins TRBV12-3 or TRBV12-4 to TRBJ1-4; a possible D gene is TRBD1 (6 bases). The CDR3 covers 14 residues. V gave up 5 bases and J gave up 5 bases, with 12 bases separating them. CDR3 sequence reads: CASSPGTINEKLFF. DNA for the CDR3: TGTGCCAGCAGTCCGGGGACAATAAATGAAAAACTGTTTTTT.

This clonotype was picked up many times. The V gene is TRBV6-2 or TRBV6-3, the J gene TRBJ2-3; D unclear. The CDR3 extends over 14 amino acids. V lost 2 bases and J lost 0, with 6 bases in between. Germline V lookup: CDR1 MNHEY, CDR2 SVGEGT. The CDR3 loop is CASSYDPSTDTQYF. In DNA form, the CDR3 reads TGTGCCAGCAGTTACGATCCTAGCACAGATACGCAGTATTTT.

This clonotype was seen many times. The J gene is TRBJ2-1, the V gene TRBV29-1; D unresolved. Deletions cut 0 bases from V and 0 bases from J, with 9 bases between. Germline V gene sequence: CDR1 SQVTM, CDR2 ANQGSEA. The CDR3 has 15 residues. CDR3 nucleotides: TGCAGCGTTGAAGATGGGGTGAGCTCCTACAATGAGCAGTTCTTC. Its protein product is CSVEDGVSSYNEQFF.

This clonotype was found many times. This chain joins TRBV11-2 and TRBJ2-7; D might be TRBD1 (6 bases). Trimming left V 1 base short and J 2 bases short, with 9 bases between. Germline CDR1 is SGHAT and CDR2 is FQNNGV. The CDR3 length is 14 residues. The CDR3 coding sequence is TGTGCCAGCAGCTTAGGCCGGGACACCTACGAGCAGTACTTC. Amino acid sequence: CASSLGRDTYEQYF.

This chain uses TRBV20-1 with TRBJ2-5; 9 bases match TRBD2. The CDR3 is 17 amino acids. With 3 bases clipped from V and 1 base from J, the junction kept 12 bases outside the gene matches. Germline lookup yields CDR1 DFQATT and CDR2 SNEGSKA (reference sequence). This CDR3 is CSARTLISGSLQETQYF. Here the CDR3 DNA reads TGCAGTGCTAGGACCCTTATTAGCGGGAGCCTCCAAGAGACCCAGTACTTC.